Below are 27 T cell receptor beta chains sequenced from a single sample in a study of shared clonotypes between healthy human individuals. Assay: immunoSEQ multiplex PCR; the TCRdb copy retains only in-frame clones and omits some. This table has about 2.4 million clones, over 85% appearing once. The specimen was naive CD4+ T cells from PBMCs. Subset in this sample: CD45RA+ positively selected. These receptors all stem from a man aged 18 to 29 in good health. Some clones in this sample may be carry-over from other donors' samples.

This clone has only one observation. The chain combines TRBV27 with TRBJ2-1; 9 bases agree with TRBD2. Germline V lookup: CDR1 MNHEY, CDR2 SMNVEV (reference sequence). This CDR3 has 14 amino acids. The V and J ends lost 7 bases and 3 bases, in that order; junction bases with no gene match: 4. The CDR3 loop is CASKSSGVYNEQFF. The CDR3 nucleotides read TGTGCCAGCAAATCTAGCGGGGTCTACAATGAGCAGTTCTTC.

The V and J genes are TRBV28 and TRBJ1-1; tentatively, D is TRBD1 (6 bases). Germline assignment: CDR1 MDHEN and CDR2 SYDVKM. V dropped 8 bases and J dropped 0 bases, with 16 bases sitting between them. The CDR3 contains 15 residues. The CDR3 loop reads CASRMGGQMNTEAFF. The DNA for the CDR3 is TGTGCCAGCCGCATGGGGGGACAAATGAACACTGAAGCTTTCTTT.

The gene calls are TRBV18 and TRBJ1-5; 8 nucleotides agree with TRBD1. The CDR3 is made up of 15 amino acids. Germline V CDR1 and CDR2: KGHSH, LQKENI. The junction had 6 bases not matched to a gene; V was cut back by 6 bases and J by 2 bases. The CDR3 DNA reads TGTGCCAGCTCCCTGGACAGGGCGGGCAATCAGCCCCAGCATTTT. Protein: CASSLDRAGNQPQHF.

V gene TRBV27 combines with J gene TRBJ2-7; 8 nucleotides match TRBD2. Germline loops: CDR1 MNHEY, CDR2 SMNVEV (reference sequence). Trimming removed 2 bases from V and 0 bases from J; junction bases left unmatched: 6. The CDR3 is 16 amino acids. The CDR3 region is CASSLVEAGGSYEQYF. The CDR3 DNA follows: TGTGCCAGCAGTTTAGTAGAGGCGGGGGGCTCCTACGAGCAGTACTTC.

CDR3 sequence reads: CASSRDRGYQPQHF. The CDR3, as DNA: TGTGCCAGCAGCCGGGACAGGGGATATCAGCCCCAGCATTTT. V usage is TRBV7-8 and J usage is TRBJ1-5; 10 positions agree with TRBD1. Germline V gives CDR1 SGHVS, CDR2 FQNEAQ. This CDR3 comprises 14 residues. V dropped 5 bases and J dropped 5; count of bases not matched to a gene: 3.

The V gene is TRBV7-8, the J gene TRBJ2-5, with 7 bases lining up with TRBD1. The CDR3 is 14 amino acids. Germline CDR1 reads SGHVS; CDR2 reads FQNEAQ. The trim removed 5 bases at V and 1 base at J, leaving 4 bases unmatched. Here the CDR3 reads CASSPGQIQETQYF. DNA of the CDR3: TGTGCCAGCAGCCCGGGACAGATCCAAGAGACCCAGTACTTC.

The V and J genes are TRBV7-9 and TRBJ2-2; TRBD1 or TRBD2 may be the D gene (5 bases each). The CDR3 sequence is 12 residues long. The germline V gene has CDR1 SEHNR and CDR2 FQNEAQ (reference sequence). V was shortened by 4 bases and J by 8 bases, with 8 bases between the two germline ends. The CDR3 DNA is TGTGCCAGCAGCTCCGAGGGGGGGGAGCTGTTTTTT. It is translated as CASSSEGGELFF.

The gene calls are TRBV10-3 and TRBJ2-3; D gene uncertain. The ends were cut back, 0 bases at V and 0 bases at J, with 4 bases in the middle. This CDR3 contains 14 residues. Germline V lookup: CDR1 ENHRY, CDR2 SYGVKD. This CDR3 reads CAISESYSTDTQYF. The CDR3 DNA reads TGTGCCATCAGTGAGTCTTACAGCACAGATACGCAGTATTTT.

CDR3 in amino acids: CASSYSRVRGRQPQHF. CDR3 nucleotide sequence: TGTGCCAGCAGTTACTCGAGGGTACGGGGTCGTCAGCCCCAGCATTTT. The chain has TRBV6-6 and TRBJ1-5; no firm D call. This CDR3 comprises 16 residues. The germline V gene encodes CDR1 MNHNY and CDR2 SVGAGI (reference sequence). The germline V and J ends were trimmed by 0 bases and 6 bases, with 15 bases remaining between them.

The chain has TRBV19 and TRBJ1-4, with D possibly TRBD1 on 5 matching bases. Deletions cut 4 bases from V and 7 bases from J, with 10 bases between. Germline CDR1 LNHDA, CDR2 SQIVND (reference sequence). The CDR3 consists of 13 residues. CDR3 DNA: TGTGCCAGTAGTACCGAAAGGGGTGAAAAACTGTTTTTT. Translated: CASSTERGEKLFF.

V is TRBV9 and J is TRBJ2-3, with a tentative D call TRBD2 (7 bases). Germline values: CDR1 SGDLS, CDR2 YYNGEE. The CDR3 loop spans 17 amino acids. V lost 0 bases, J lost 4 bases, and 18 bases lay in between. CDR3 bases: TGTGCCAGCAGCGTAGGAGGATGGAGGGGGGGTTCAGATACGCAGTATTTT. The encoded protein is CASSVGGWRGGSDTQYF.

The V gene is TRBV10-3, the J gene TRBJ1-2, with a possible D match to TRBD1 (5 bases). Per germline, CDR1 ENHRY and CDR2 SYGVKD. The V end was cut by 0 bases, the J end by 6 bases, with 14 bases between. The CDR3 runs 15 residues. The CDR3, as DNA: TGTGCCATCAGTGAGTCGCAGGGCTCCGGGAATGGCTACACCTTC. Residues: CAISESQGSGNGYTF.

The chain links TRBV5-1 to TRBJ2-1; 8 nucleotides match TRBD1. Germline V lookup: CDR1 SGHRS, CDR2 YFSETQ. This CDR3 has 13 amino acids. The junction had 6 bases not matched to a gene; V was cut back by 4 bases and J by 9 bases. The CDR3 nucleotides read TGCGCCAGCAGCATCCAGGGGGCTAGTGAGCAGTTCTTC. It is translated as CASSIQGASEQFF.

V gene TRBV6-5 combines with J gene TRBJ2-2; the D is unclear. Germline loops: CDR1 MNHEY, CDR2 SVGAGI. The germline V and J ends were trimmed by 8 bases and 6 bases, with 13 bases remaining between them. This CDR3 comprises 13 residues. Here the CDR3 reads CASGLLFPGELFF. The CDR3 region has the DNA TGTGCCAGCGGATTACTATTCCCCGGGGAGCTGTTTTTT.

The rearrangement links TRBV9 to TRBJ2-7; maybe TRBD1 (6 bases). The V end was cut by 0 bases, the J end by 3 bases, with 10 bases between. Germline lookup yields CDR1 SGDLS and CDR2 YYNGEE. The CDR3 sequence is 14 residues long. CDR3 coding DNA: TGTGCCAGCAGCGTAGGGGACAAGAACTACGAGCAGTACTTC. This encodes CASSVGDKNYEQYF.

The rearrangement joins TRBV6-5 to TRBJ1-1; a weak D match, TRBD1 (5 bases). The germline V gene encodes CDR1 MNHEY and CDR2 SVGAGI. Between the trimmed V and J ends, which lost 2 bases and 5 bases, there was a span of 18 bases. The CDR3 contains 16 residues. This chain's CDR3 is CASSYRTGTQRTEAFF. As DNA, the CDR3 is TGTGCCAGCAGTTACCGAACAGGTACCCAGAGGACTGAAGCTTTCTTT.

The gene calls are TRBV6-1 and TRBJ2-5, with D uncertain. Germline CDR1 and CDR2: MNHNS and SASEGT. The CDR3 is 13 amino acids. Between the trimmed V and J ends, which lost 10 bases and 5 bases, there was a span of 17 bases. CDR3 protein: CATTGSLFETQYF. CDR3 nucleotides: TGTGCCACCACGGGCTCACTATTTGAGACCCAGTACTTC.

The chain is built from TRBV27 and TRBJ2-5, with a weak D call TRBD2 (6 bases). This CDR3 spans 13 amino acids. Trimming pared 5 bases from V and 7 bases from J, leaving 14 bases between. From germline, CDR1 is MNHEY and CDR2 SMNVEV (reference sequence). CDR3 in amino acids: CASSPGGDGTQYF. The CDR3 DNA sequence: TGTGCCAGCAGTCCCGGGGGAGATGGGACCCAGTACTTC.

V is TRBV5-8 and J is TRBJ2-5, with D possibly matching TRBD2 (6 bases). V lost 4 bases, J lost 5 bases, and 12 bases lay in between. This CDR3 contains 13 residues. In germline, CDR1 is SGHTS, CDR2 YDEGEE. This CDR3 reads CASSRDLEETQYF. The CDR3 DNA reads TGTGCCAGCAGCCGGGACTTGGAGGAGACCCAGTACTTC.

The V call is TRBV2, the J call TRBJ1-1, with D perhaps matching TRBD1 (5 bases). V shed 1 base and J shed 10 bases, with 13 bases lying between them. The germline V gene has CDR1 SNHLY and CDR2 FYNNEI. This CDR3 is 13 amino acids long. The CDR3 nucleotides are TGTGCCAGCAGTGAAGGGGGGGAAAGTAGAGCTTTCTTT. Its translation: CASSEGGESRAFF.

This chain uses TRBV27 with TRBJ1-5; no clear D gene. The CDR3 has 15 residues. V was shortened by 5 bases and J by 3 bases, with 14 bases between the two germline ends. CDR1 is MNHEY and CDR2 is SMNVEV in the germline V gene (reference sequence). As DNA, the CDR3 is TGTGCCAGCAGTGCGTCGGACGGAATCAATCAGCCCCAGCATTTT. This gives the protein CASSASDGINQPQHF.

This CDR3 is CAGTNQPQHF. Here the CDR3 DNA reads TGTGCCGGTACCAATCAGCCCCAGCATTTT. The chain links TRBV11-2 to TRBJ1-5; no definite D call. Germline CDR1 reads SGHAT; CDR2 reads FQNNGV. CDR3 length: 10 residues. With 11 bases removed from V and 3 bases from J, the gap between germline ends came to 5 bases.

The chain uses TRBV6-1 and TRBJ2-7, with D perhaps matching TRBD2 (6 bases). The ends were cut back, 0 bases at V and 4 bases at J, with 16 bases in the middle. This CDR3 has 16 residues. Looked up from germline, CDR1 is MNHNS and CDR2 is SASEGT. The CDR3 coding sequence is TGTGCCAGCAGTGAAGCGCTAGGGGAGGTGGGTTACGAGCAGTACTTC. Protein sequence: CASSEALGEVGYEQYF.

The chain has TRBV5-4 and TRBJ1-1; D is ambiguous. Trimming cost V 5 bases and J 2 bases, with 10 bases left between them. The CDR3 loop spans 13 amino acids. Per the germline V gene, CDR1 is SGHNT and CDR2 is YYREEE (reference sequence). The CDR3 DNA sequence: TGTGCCAGCAGGGGGATTTCTAACACTGAAGCTTTCTTT. Amino acid sequence: CASRGISNTEAFF.

This sequence joins TRBV9 and TRBJ1-2; D not certain. The V end lost 2 bases, the J end lost 8 bases, and 22 bases lay between the germline ends. The CDR3 loop spans 16 amino acids. In germline, CDR1 is SGDLS, CDR2 YYNGEE. The CDR3 DNA reads TGTGCCAGCAGCGTGCAAGGCCTCCCCGGTAATAACGGCTACACCTTC. Its translation: CASSVQGLPGNNGYTF.

The V call is TRBV7-7, the J call TRBJ2-5, with 8 positions matching TRBD1. In germline, CDR1 is SSHAT, CDR2 FNYEAQ (reference sequence). V shed 5 bases, J shed 3 bases, and the junction held 5 bases outside the gene matches. This CDR3 has 14 amino acids. The CDR3 nucleotides are TGTGCCAGCAGCGCGGACAGGGCAAAAGAGACCCAGTACTTC. Protein sequence: CASSADRAKETQYF.

The chain couples TRBV4-2 to TRBJ2-3; D gene uncertain. The CDR3 has 17 amino acids. Germline V gives CDR1 LGHNA, CDR2 YNFKEQ. Between the trimmed V and J ends, which lost 0 bases and 2 bases, there was a span of 15 bases. The CDR3 coding sequence is TGTGCCAGCAGCCAAGATTGGGCCCGCTGGAACACAGATACGCAGTATTTT. It codes for CASSQDWARWNTDTQYF.